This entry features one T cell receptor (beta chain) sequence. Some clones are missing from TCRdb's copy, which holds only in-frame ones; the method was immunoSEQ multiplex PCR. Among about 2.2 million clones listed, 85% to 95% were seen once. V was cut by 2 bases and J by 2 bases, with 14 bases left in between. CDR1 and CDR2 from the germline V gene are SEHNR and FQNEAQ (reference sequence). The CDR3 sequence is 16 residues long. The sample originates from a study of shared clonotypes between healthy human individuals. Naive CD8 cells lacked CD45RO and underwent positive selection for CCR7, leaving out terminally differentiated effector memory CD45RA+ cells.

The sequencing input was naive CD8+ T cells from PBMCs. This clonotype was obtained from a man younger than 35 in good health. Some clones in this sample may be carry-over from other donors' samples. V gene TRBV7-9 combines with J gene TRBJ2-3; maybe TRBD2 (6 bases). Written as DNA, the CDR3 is TGTGCCAGCAGCTTAAGAGCGGGTCCCGACACAGATACGCAGTATTTT. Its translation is CASSLRAGPDTDTQYF.